These 9 T cell receptor beta chains were all obtained from the same sample, sequenced in a study of blood T cells in healthy people across ages. Combining a sample-barcoded 5' primer with a J-beta primer mix, a second PCR ran for roughly 7 to 12 cycles. Each CDR3 protein gets one entry after TCRdb re-called the 5' RACE reads with MiXCR. The table lists around 940,000 distinct CDR3 sequences, about 51% of them singletons. Sequencing used blood. These receptor sequences come from an older woman in good health.

This chain uses TRBV7-8 with TRBJ1-2; 7 bases match TRBD1. The ends lost 3 bases at V and 5 bases at J; junction bases unmatched: 15. Germline V gene lookup returns CDR1 SGHVS and CDR2 FQNEAQ. The CDR3 totals 17 residues. CDR3 protein: CASSLDRTGTEFYGYTF. The CDR3 DNA follows: TGTGCCAGCAGCTTGGATCGAACCGGGACAGAATTTTATGGCTACACCTTC.

The chain couples TRBV7-6 to TRBJ1-1; D remains ambiguous. V lost 1 base, J lost 1 base, and 10 bases lay in between. The CDR3 is made up of 15 amino acids. Germline-derived CDR1 and CDR2 are SGHVS and FNYEAQ. CDR3: CASSLGPERNTEAFF. For the CDR3, the DNA is TGTGCCAGCAGCTTAGGGCCGGAAAGGAACACTGAAGCTTTCTTT.

The chain combines TRBV14 with TRBJ1-2; no firm D call. CDR1 is SGHDN, CDR2 FVKESK, per germline. This CDR3 has 13 amino acids. Between the trimmed V and J ends, which lost 5 bases and 8 bases, there was a span of 15 bases. The CDR3 reads CASSADLQPGYTF. In DNA, the CDR3 is TGTGCCAGCAGCGCAGACCTTCAACCCGGCTACACCTTC.

This rearrangement joins TRBV29-1 to TRBJ1-6, with D unresolved. CDR1 and CDR2 from the germline V gene are SQVTM and ANQGSEA. The V end lost 7 bases, the J end lost 7 bases, and 14 bases lay between the germline ends. There are 13 residues in the CDR3. CDR3 in amino acids: CSARVTPNSPLHF. The CDR3 coding sequence is TGCAGCGCGAGGGTAACCCCCAATTCACCCCTCCACTTT. The full variable domain, completed using reference TRBV29-1 and TRBJ1-6, is SAVISQKPSRDICQRGTSLTIQCQVDSQVTMMFWYRQQPGQSLTLIATANQGSEATYESGFVIDKFPISRPNLTFSTLTVSNMSPEDSSIYLCSARVTPNSPLHFGNGTRLTVT.

The genes are TRBV6-2 or TRBV6-3 and TRBJ2-2; D gene uncertain. CDR1 and CDR2 (germline): MNHEY, SVGEGT. V lost 7 bases to trimming and J lost 1 base, with 4 bases between them. This CDR3 spans 12 amino acids. CDR3 DNA: TGTGCCAGCACAGTGAACACCGGGGAGCTGTTTTTT. Its translation: CASTVNTGELFF.

The chain couples TRBV10-1 to TRBJ2-7; D might be TRBD2 (7 bases). CDR3 length equals 14 residues. Per the germline V gene, CDR1 is WNHNN and CDR2 is SYGVQD (reference sequence). Trimming shortened V by 4 bases and J by 1 base, and 11 bases separated the two germline ends. This chain's CDR3 is CASSGGGGSYEQYF. The CDR3 bases are TGCGCCAGCAGTGGCGGGGGCGGTTCCTACGAGCAGTACTTC.

This clonotype was detected only a few times. V usage is TRBV6-1 and J usage is TRBJ2-7; possibly TRBD1 for D (6 bases). The length of the CDR3 is 15 residues. CDR1 is MNHNS, CDR2 SASEGT, per germline. Trimming pared 8 bases from V and 7 bases from J, leaving 24 bases between. CDR3 DNA: TGTGCCAGCGAGCGTGGTGGACGAGACAGGCGGGAGCAGTACTTC. Translation gives CASERGGRDRREQYF.

This clonotype was seen only a few times. The V and J genes are TRBV2 and TRBJ2-3; D uncertain. The germline CDR1 and CDR2 sequences are SNHLY and FYNNEI. Trimming pared 8 bases from V and 5 bases from J, leaving 8 bases between. This CDR3 comprises 11 residues. CDR3 nucleotide sequence: TGTGCCAGCGGCGTCCGAGATACGCAGTATTTT. Its translation is CASGVRDTQYF. Drawing the rest from reference TRBV2 and TRBJ2-3, the complete variable domain is EPEVTQTPSHQVTQMGQEVILRCVPISNHLYFYWYRQILGQKVEFLVSFYNNEISEKSEIFDDQFSVERPDGSNFTLKIRSTKLEDSAMYFCASGVRDTQYFGPGTRLTVL.

The chain uses TRBV7-9 and TRBJ2-4; D is perhaps TRBD1 (6 bases). Germline V gene data show CDR1 as SEHNR and CDR2 as FQNEAQ (reference sequence). V gave up 5 bases and J gave up 3 bases, with 29 bases separating them. This CDR3 is 20 amino acids long. In nucleotides, the CDR3 is TGTGCCAGCAGCCTCCCAACCAAGGACAGAGGGGGTTTGGTCAAAAACATTCAGTACTTC. Residues: CASSLPTKDRGGLVKNIQYF.